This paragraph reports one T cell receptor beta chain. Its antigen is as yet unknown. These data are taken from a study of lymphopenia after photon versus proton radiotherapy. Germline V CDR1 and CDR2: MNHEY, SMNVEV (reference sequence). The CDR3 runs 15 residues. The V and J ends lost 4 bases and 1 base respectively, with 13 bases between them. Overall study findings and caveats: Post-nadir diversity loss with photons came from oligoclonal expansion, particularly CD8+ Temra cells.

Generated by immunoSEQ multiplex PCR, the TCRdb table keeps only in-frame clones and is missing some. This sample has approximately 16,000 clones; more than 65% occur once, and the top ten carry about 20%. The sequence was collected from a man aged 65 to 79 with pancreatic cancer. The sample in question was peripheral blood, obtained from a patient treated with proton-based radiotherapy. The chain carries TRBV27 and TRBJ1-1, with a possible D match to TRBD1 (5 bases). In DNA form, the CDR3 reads TGTGCCAGCAGTTACGGGGGACCGGAGAACACTGAAGCTTTCTTT. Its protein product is CASSYGGPENTEAFF.